This T cell receptor (beta chain) was captured by sequencing in a study of CD8+ T cells in alopecia areata. On the study more broadly: Twice a day, 5 to 10 mg of oral tofacitinib was administered to treated patients.

Germline CDR1 reads KGHSH; CDR2 reads LQKENI. Trimming took 3 bases from V and 3 from J, leaving 14 bases between them. The CDR3 spans 15 residues. Treatment given: oral pan-JAK inhibitor, 5-10 mg twice daily. Researchers gathered lesional scalp punch biopsies and peripheral blood from patients with alopecia areata. Reverse transcription of extracted RNA yielded cDNA, which provided the sequencing template. Assay: immunoSEQ multiplex PCR; the TCRdb copy retains only in-frame clones and omits some. Of about 290,000 clones listed, roughly 60% are singletons. The sequence came from a human donor with alopecia areata. Sequences were derived from CD4+ T cells sorted from blood, sampled at week 24, from a patient treated with tofacitinib. The chain employs TRBV18 and TRBJ1-2; D may be TRBD1 (5 bases). This CDR3 is CASSPPLGGDYGYTF. The CDR3 coding sequence is TGTGCCAGCTCACCTCCTCTCGGAGGGGACTATGGCTACACCTTC.